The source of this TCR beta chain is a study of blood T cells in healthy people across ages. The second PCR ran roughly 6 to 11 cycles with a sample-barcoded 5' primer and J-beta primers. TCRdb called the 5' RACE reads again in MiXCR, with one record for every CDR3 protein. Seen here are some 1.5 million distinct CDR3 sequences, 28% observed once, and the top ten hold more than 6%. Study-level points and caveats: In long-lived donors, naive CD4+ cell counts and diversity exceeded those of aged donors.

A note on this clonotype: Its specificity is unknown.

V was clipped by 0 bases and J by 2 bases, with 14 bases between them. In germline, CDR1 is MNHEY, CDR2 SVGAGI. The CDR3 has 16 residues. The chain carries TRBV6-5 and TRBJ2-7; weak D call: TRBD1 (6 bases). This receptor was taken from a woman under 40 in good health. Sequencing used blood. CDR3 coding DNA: TGTGCCAGCAGTTACTCCGTTACCGGGACAACCTACGAGCAGTACTTC. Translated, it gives CASSYSVTGTTYEQYF.